Sequencing of this T cell receptor beta chain was carried out in a study of cytomegalovirus exposure and HLA in healthy donors. With 60 Vbeta and 13 Jbeta primers, the PCR was carried out. The method was immunoSEQ multiplex PCR; TCRdb's version includes in-frame clones alone and lacks a portion of them. The table shows 95,000 to 150,000 clones, with about 80% occurring only once. The CDR3 spans 15 residues. Germline loops: CDR1 MNHEY, CDR2 SMNVEV (reference sequence). The J segment lost 7 bases and the V segment lost 4 bases, leaving 12 bases of the junction unmatched. The sample taken for sequencing was PBMCs. J is TRBJ1-2 and V is TRBV27, with 7 bases matching TRBD1. The clonotype was recovered from a man aged 60 to 69 in good health and CMV-seropositive. The DNA of the CDR3 is TGTGCCAGCAGTTCTCACAGGGGTACTTCGTCTGGCTACACCTTC. Encoded protein: CASSSHRGTSSGYTF.